This T cell receptor beta chain emerged from a study of regulatory T cells in long-lasting Graves disease. Notes on the study in general: New patients shared fewer public clonotypes (966) than persistent patients did (approximately 2,700). There were preferences for TRBV28, TRBJ1-2 and TRBJ2-5 in persistent disease. Lower TCR diversity was seen in persistent Graves' patients than in newly diagnosed ones.

In regard to this clonotype: Its specificity is not known.

In germline, CDR1 is KGHSH, CDR2 LQKENI. The CDR3 runs to 14 residues. The junction had 5 bases not matched to a gene; V was cut back by 6 bases and J by 5 bases. Construction of the TCR beta libraries employed iRepertoire HTBI primers in conjunction with Arm-PCR of CDR3 regions. Each CDR3 protein is one row after TCRdb ran MiXCR on the multiplex PCR reads. This sample has under 800,000 distinct CDR3 sequences, with less than 20% found just once. Specified time point: newly diagnosed GD, antithyroid drugs for less than 3 months. Making the TCR library involved RNA that had been extracted from PBMCs. These sequences were also reported in another study, on T cells in Graves' hyperthyroidism and ophthalmopathy.

The receptor comes from a woman under 40 with Graves disease. The sequencing used peripheral blood mononuclear cells (PBMCs), collected at new diagnosis, from a patient treated with antithyroid drugs. The genes are TRBV18 and TRBJ2-1, with 9 nucleotides matching TRBD1. Here the CDR3 DNA reads TGTGCCAGCTCTCCGGGACAGGGCAACAATGAGCAGTTCTTC. This translates into CASSPGQGNNEQFF.